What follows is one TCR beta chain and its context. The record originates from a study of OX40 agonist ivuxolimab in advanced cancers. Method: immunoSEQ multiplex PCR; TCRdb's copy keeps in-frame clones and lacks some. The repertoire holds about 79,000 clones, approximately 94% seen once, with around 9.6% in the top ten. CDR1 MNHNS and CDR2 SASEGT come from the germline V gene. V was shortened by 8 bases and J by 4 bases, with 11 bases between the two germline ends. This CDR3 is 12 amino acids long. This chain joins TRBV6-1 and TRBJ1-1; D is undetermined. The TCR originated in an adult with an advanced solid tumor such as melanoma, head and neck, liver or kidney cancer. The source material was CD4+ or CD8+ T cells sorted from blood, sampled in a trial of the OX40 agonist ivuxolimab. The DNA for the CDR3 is TGTGCCAGCTCTCGGGGTGGCACTGAAGCTTTCTTT. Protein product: CASSRGGTEAFF.